This TCR beta chain was identified during a study of OX40 agonist ivuxolimab in advanced cancers. Assay: immunoSEQ multiplex PCR; the TCRdb copy retains only in-frame clones and omits some. Of tens of thousands of clones listed, approximately 77% are singletons. Findings and limits, study-wide: The CD4+ and CD8+ T cells in the blood had expanded clonally by week 6 at 0.1 to 3.0 mg/kg. Researchers report that CD8+ T cells had, on average, more expanded clones than CD4+.

V dropped 0 bases and J dropped 0 bases, with 8 bases sitting between them. Germline V gene data show CDR1 as SGHRS and CDR2 as YFSETQ. This CDR3 has 15 amino acids. Points on this clone: Antigen: not known.

The rearrangement joins TRBV5-1 to TRBJ2-3, with a weak D call TRBD2 (5 bases). The sample here was CD4+ or CD8+ T cells sorted from blood, taken in a trial of the OX40 agonist ivuxolimab. The sequence was obtained from an adult with an advanced solid tumor such as melanoma, head and neck, liver or kidney cancer. The CDR3: CASSLEAGSTDTQYF. In DNA, the CDR3 is TGCGCCAGCAGCTTGGAGGCGGGCAGCACAGATACGCAGTATTTT. Full variable domain (outside the CDR3, taken from reference TRBV5-1 and TRBJ2-3): KAGVTQTPRYLIKTRGQQVTLSCSPISGHRSVSWYQQTPGQGLQFLFEYFSETQRNKGNFPGRFSGRQFSNSRSEMNVSTLELGDSALYLCASSLEAGSTDTQYFGPGTRLTVL.